Below, one T cell receptor (beta chain) is given with its context. Its antigen is undetermined. The PCR employed 60 Vbeta primers together with 13 Jbeta primers. Under the authors' procedure: A later analysis tallied 80 million or so unique TCR beta chains, 9.5 million to 14 million of them shared. Using immunoSEQ multiplex PCR, the repertoire was profiled, and TCRdb retains in-frame clones only, with some absent. V and J calls and clone size are given by that table; D and trimming were obtained from the DNA. This sample carries about 190,000 clones, more than 75% of them seen once, and the ten largest clones take roughly 15%. The data belong to a study of cytomegalovirus exposure and HLA in healthy donors. Study-wide results and caveats: In a later analysis, several top co-occurrence clusters appeared linked to parvovirus B19, influenza, CMV and Epstein-Barr virus. Being productive about 90% or about 30% of the time was typical of most TCR beta V segments in an earlier analysis. As was reported, the classifier diagnosed cytomegalovirus status with high specificity and sensitivity.

Sequencing input: PBMCs. The clonotype originates from a woman under 40 in good health and CMV-seropositive.

This CDR3 is CASSRTRTGTYEQYF. The CDR3 region has the DNA TGTGCCAGCAGCCGAACCAGGACAGGGACCTACGAGCAGTACTTC. J is TRBJ2-7 and V is TRBV7-2; TRBD1 agrees at 8 bases. J was trimmed by 2 bases and V by 5 bases; bases with no gene match: 8. Germline CDR1 is SGHTA and CDR2 is FQGNSA. The CDR3 spans 15 residues. Combining the CDR3 with reference TRBV7-2 and TRBJ2-7 gives the whole variable domain GAGVSQSPSNKVTEKGKDVELRCDPISGHTALYWYRQSLGQGLEFLIYFQGNSAPDKSGLPSDRFSAERTGGSVSTLTIQRTQQEDSAVYLCASSRTRTGTYEQYFGPGTRLTVT.